These 22 T cell receptor beta chains were sequenced from one sample in a study of Graves' ophthalmopathy and Graves' hyperthyroidism. RNA transcripts were the source from which TCR beta CDR3 regions were amplified. An initial RT-PCR round employing HTBI primers preceded a second-round multiplex PCR. TCRdb re-called the multiplex PCR reads with MiXCR, one entry per CDR3 protein. The sample carries hundreds of thousands of distinct CDR3 sequences, under 50% recorded once. The sample was peripheral blood. These receptor sequences come from an adult man with Graves' ophthalmopathy.

This clonotype was seen ten or more times. The chain recombines TRBV2 with TRBJ2-2; 7 bases are shared with TRBD2. After removal of 7 bases from V and 4 bases from J, the junction contained 9 bases not matched to a gene. CDR3 size: 15 residues. Germline CDR1 and CDR2: SNHLY and FYNNEI. CDR3 loop: CASTEREGSTGELFF. In DNA form, the CDR3 reads TGTGCCAGCACAGAGAGGGAGGGAAGCACCGGGGAGCTGTTTTTT.

This clonotype was found many times. The V gene is TRBV2, the J gene TRBJ1-2; 11 bases align to TRBD1. The CDR3 is made up of 16 amino acids. From germline, CDR1 is SNHLY and CDR2 FYNNEI. V shed 6 bases, J shed 8 bases, and the junction held 14 bases outside the gene matches. The CDR3 DNA sequence: TGTGCCAGCAGGGACTGGACAGGGGGCGGCTTAGAGGGCTACACCTTC. Translated: CASRDWTGGGLEGYTF.

In this sample, this clonotype turned up many times. The chain is built from TRBV10-3 and TRBJ2-2; 9 nucleotides align to TRBD2. Germline V gene sequence: CDR1 ENHRY, CDR2 SYGVKD. The CDR3 contains 14 residues. V was pared by 4 bases and J by 4 bases, with 1 base of the junction left unmatched. The CDR3 loop reads CAISGGRATGELFF. The CDR3 region has the DNA TGTGCCATCAGTGGCGGGAGGGCCACCGGGGAGCTGTTTTTT.

A remark on this clonotype: A junction boundary mismatches the germline segment, possibly from a read error. The chain uses TRBV10-3 and TRBJ1-5; 9 bases agree with TRBD1. Germline V gives CDR1 ENHRY, CDR2 SYGVKD. The length of the CDR3 is 20 residues. The chain's CDR3 is CASSRALGTGRDLSNQPQHF. The CDR3 DNA is TGTGCCAGCAGTCGCGCCCTCGGGACAGGGAGGGACCTTAGCAATCAGCCCCAGCATTTT.

J is TRBJ2-2 and V is TRBV25-1, with 14 bases fitting TRBD2. Germline V gives CDR1 MGHDK, CDR2 SYGVNS. J lost 4 bases, V lost 3 bases, and 7 bases had no gene match. This CDR3 is 18 amino acids long. CDR3 bases: TGTGCCAGCAGTGAGCGCGGGACTAGCGGGAGTACCACCGGGGAGCTGTTTTTT. Residues: CASSERGTSGSTTGELFF.

This clonotype was observed at least ten times. This chain links TRBV29-1 with TRBJ1-1; a weak D match, TRBD1 (6 bases). The CDR3 loop spans 13 amino acids. CDR1 and CDR2 (germline): SQVTM, ANQGSEA. V lost 5 bases and J lost 0, with 10 bases in between. The chain's CDR3 is CSVRQAMNTEAFF. For the CDR3, the DNA is TGCAGCGTTAGACAGGCGATGAACACTGAAGCTTTCTTT.

As for this clonotype: A much larger clone lies one base from this, so it may be a read error. The V gene is TRBV5-6, the J gene TRBJ2-7; 10 positions agree with TRBD2. Germline V CDR1 and CDR2: SGHDT, YYEEEE. The CDR3 loop spans 14 amino acids. Unmatched junction bases numbered 3, after V lost 3 bases and J lost 3 bases. The DNA for the CDR3 is TGTGCCAGCAGCTCAGCGGGGGGGCACTACGAGCAGTACGTC. It yields the protein CASSSAGGHYEQYV.

This clonotype was picked up one time. The chain links TRBV15 to TRBJ1-5; TRBD1 agrees at 7 bases. Germline lookup yields CDR1 LNHNV and CDR2 YYDKDF (reference sequence). The V segment lost 3 bases and the J segment 7 bases; nucleotides outside the gene matches: 6. The CDR3 is 14 amino acids. The CDR3 DNA reads as TGTGCCACCAGCAGCACGACAGGGCTCCAGCCCCAGCATTTT. Its protein product is CATSSTTGLQPQHF.

Only one count was recorded for this clonotype. The CDR3 spells CSVVWRGTVETQYF. As DNA, the CDR3 is TGCAGCGTGGTGTGGAGGGGAACCGTGGAGACCCAGTACTTC. The chain is built from TRBV29-1 and TRBJ2-5; weak D call: TRBD2 (6 bases). V lost 6 bases, J lost 5 bases, and 19 bases lay in between. This CDR3 is built from 14 residues. The V gene's germline CDR1 is SQVTM and CDR2 ANQGSEA.

This clonotype was counted ten times or more. The chain combines TRBV12-3 or TRBV12-4 with TRBJ1-2; 8 bases align to TRBD1. This CDR3 spans 14 amino acids. J was trimmed by 6 bases and V by 10 bases; bases with no gene match: 13. CDR3 protein: CATELGAGGHGYTF. The CDR3 DNA reads as TGTGCCACCGAGCTCGGGGCAGGGGGCCATGGCTACACCTTC.

This clonotype was counted ten times or more. The V call is TRBV29-1, the J call TRBJ1-2; no definite D call. The CDR3 runs to 13 residues. V was cut by 5 bases and J by 5 bases, with 15 bases left in between. Looked up from germline, CDR1 is SQVTM and CDR2 is ANQGSEA. The CDR3 here is CSVPGADLYGYTF. CDR3 DNA: TGCAGCGTTCCAGGCGCAGACTTATATGGCTACACCTTC.

DNA of the CDR3: TGTGCCAGCAGCCTCCCGACGGACCCCTATGGCTACACCTTC. Its translation is CASSLPTDPYGYTF. The chain is built from TRBV25-1 and TRBJ1-2; D remains ambiguous. This CDR3 region has 14 residues. Germline values: CDR1 MGHDK, CDR2 SYGVNS. The V end was cut by 6 bases, the J end by 4 bases, with 15 bases between.

This clonotype was detected ten times or more. CDR3 bases: TGTGCCAGTAGTATAGAGGTCGACCTTAAACTGTTTTTT. It specifies CASSIEVDLKLFF. The V call is TRBV19, the J call TRBJ1-4; D remains unclear. The CDR3 spans 13 residues. Germline assignment: CDR1 LNHDA and CDR2 SQIVND (reference sequence). V lost 0 bases and J 11 bases, leaving 10 bases between the germline ends.

In this sample, this clonotype turned up many times. The genes are TRBV15 and TRBJ2-5; D remains unclear. Deletions cut 5 bases from V and 5 bases from J, with 6 bases between. Germline lookup yields CDR1 LNHNV and CDR2 YYDKDF (reference sequence). CDR3 length: 11 amino acids. This CDR3 is CATSQGETQYF. CDR3 DNA: TGTGCCACCAGCCAAGGGGAGACCCAGTACTTC.

On this clonotype itself: A much larger clone differs from this one at a single base, so this may be a read error. The genes are TRBV10-3 and TRBJ1-1; tentative D call: TRBD1 (5 bases). The CDR3 spans 14 residues. V was trimmed by 2 bases and J by 4 bases, leaving 11 bases between them. Germline V gives CDR1 ENHRY, CDR2 SYGVKD. CDR3 loop: CAISEQQGVTEAFF. The CDR3 DNA follows: TGTGCCATCAGTGAGCAGCAAGGGGTCACTGAAGCTTTCTTT.

About this clonotype: No conserved phenylalanine or tryptophan ends this CDR3, so it is likely a read error. The chain recombines TRBV13 with TRBJ2-7, with 8 nucleotides matching TRBD1. J was trimmed by 6 bases and V by 5 bases; bases with no gene match: 6. CDR1 PRHDT and CDR2 FYEKMQ come from the germline V gene (reference sequence). The CDR3 extends over 13 amino acids. CDR3 sequence reads: CASSATDRGEQYL. CDR3 DNA sequence: TGTGCCAGCAGCGCGACAGACAGGGGCGAGCAGTACCTC.

This clonotype was detected ten times or more. The chain recombines TRBV20-1 with TRBJ1-2; maybe TRBD1 (6 bases). With 3 bases removed from V and 6 bases from J, the gap between germline ends came to 11 bases. CDR3 length: 12 amino acids. Germline CDR1 is DFQATT and CDR2 is SNEGSKA (reference sequence). In DNA, the CDR3 is TGCAGTGCTAGGGGGGGCGTAAATGGCTACACCTTC. As protein: CSARGGVNGYTF.

V gene TRBV10-3 combines with J gene TRBJ1-6; TRBD1 agrees at 8 bases. CDR1 is ENHRY, CDR2 SYGVKD, per germline. CDR3 length equals 14 residues. V shed 10 bases and J 6 bases; nucleotides not matched to a gene: 8. The CDR3 coding sequence is TGTGCCACCCAACAACAGGGGGTTAATTCACCCCTCCACTTT. Translation: CATQQQGVNSPLHF.

About this clonotype: The CDR3 end shows no conserved phenylalanine or tryptophan, and so a read error is likely. The limits of the CDR3 on the DNA are not certain, so only TCRdb's listed CDR3 is given. Here the CDR3 reads CASSSRDRVV. The chain couples TRBV6-1 to TRBJ2-1; TRBD1, the table's D call, was not compared with the DNA. Counting both end residues, the CDR3 totals 10 amino acids. Germline CDR1 reads MNHNS; CDR2 reads SASEGT.

The rearrangement uses TRBV29-1 and TRBJ2-5, with D possibly being TRBD1 (6 bases). This CDR3 comprises 9 residues. The germline V gene has CDR1 SQVTM and CDR2 ANQGSEA. V gave up 7 bases and J gave up 11 bases, with 11 bases separating them. The CDR3 DNA follows: TGCAGCGCCACCGGGACACAGTACTTC. It is translated as CSATGTQYF.

This clonotype was detected only a few times. V gene TRBV20-1 combines with J gene TRBJ2-6; D remains ambiguous. The CDR3 runs 15 residues. Trimming stripped 3 bases from V and 3 bases from J, with 12 bases between. Per the germline V gene, CDR1 is DFQATT and CDR2 is SNEGSKA (reference sequence). This CDR3 is CSASTAMGGANVLTF. DNA for the CDR3: TGCAGTGCTAGCACAGCGATGGGTGGGGCCAACGTCCTGACTTTC.

This clonotype appeared a few times. V usage is TRBV6-6 and J usage is TRBJ1-5; D is unclear. The germline gives CDR1 MNHNY, CDR2 SVGAGI (reference sequence). V lost 0 bases and J 7 bases, leaving 16 bases between the germline ends. CDR3 length: 16 residues. CDR3 amino acids: CASSYSIPGRGQPQHF. CDR3 nucleotides: TGTGCCAGCAGTTACTCGATTCCGGGTCGGGGACAGCCCCAGCATTTT.